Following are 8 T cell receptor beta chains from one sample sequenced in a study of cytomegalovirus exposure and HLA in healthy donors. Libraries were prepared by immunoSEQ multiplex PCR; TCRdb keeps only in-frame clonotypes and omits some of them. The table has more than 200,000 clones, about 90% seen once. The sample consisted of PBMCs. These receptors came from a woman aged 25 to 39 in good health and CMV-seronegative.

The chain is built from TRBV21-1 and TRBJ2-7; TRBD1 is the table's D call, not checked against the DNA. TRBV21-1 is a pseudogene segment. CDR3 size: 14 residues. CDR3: CASSSQTSPGEQYF. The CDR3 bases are TGTGCCAGCAGCTCCCAGACATCTCCCGGCGAGCAGTACTTC.

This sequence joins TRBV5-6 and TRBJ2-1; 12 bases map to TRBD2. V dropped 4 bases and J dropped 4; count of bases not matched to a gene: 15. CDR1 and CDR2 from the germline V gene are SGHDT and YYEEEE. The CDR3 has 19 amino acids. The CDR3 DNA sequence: TGTGCCAGCAGCCCTAGGCATGGTCTAGCGGGAGGGGCTTACAATGAGCAGTTCTTC. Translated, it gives CASSPRHGLAGGAYNEQFF. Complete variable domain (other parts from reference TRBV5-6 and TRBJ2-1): DAGVTQSPTHLIKTRGQQVTLRCSPKSGHDTVSWYQQALGQGPQFIFQYYEEEERQRGNFPDRFSGHQFPNYSSELNVNALLLGDSALYLCASSPRHGLAGGAYNEQFFGPGTRLTVL.

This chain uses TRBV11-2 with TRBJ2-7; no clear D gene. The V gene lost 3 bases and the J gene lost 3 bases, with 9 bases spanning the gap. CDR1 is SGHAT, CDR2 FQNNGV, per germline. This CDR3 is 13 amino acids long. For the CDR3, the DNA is TGTGCCAGCAGCTTGATGACTGTCTACGAGCAGTACTTC. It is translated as CASSLMTVYEQYF. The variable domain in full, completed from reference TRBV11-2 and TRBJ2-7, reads EAGVAQSPRYKIIEKRQSVAFWCNPISGHATLYWYQQILGQGPKLLIQFQNNGVVDDSQLPKDRFSAERLKGVDSTLKIQPAKLEDSAVYLCASSLMTVYEQYFGPGTRLTVT.

CDR3 sequence (DNA): TGTGCCAGCGGACAGGGTAACGATGAGCAGTTCTTC. This encodes CASGQGNDEQFF. The chain is built from TRBV28 and TRBJ2-1; 8 bases are shared with TRBD1. Germline V gene sequence: CDR1 MDHEN, CDR2 SYDVKM. The J segment lost 8 bases and the V segment lost 8 bases, leaving 5 bases of the junction unmatched. The CDR3 covers 12 residues.

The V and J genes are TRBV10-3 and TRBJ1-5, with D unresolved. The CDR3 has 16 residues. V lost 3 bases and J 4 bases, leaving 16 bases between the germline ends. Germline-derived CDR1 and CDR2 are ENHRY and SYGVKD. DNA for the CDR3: TGTGCCATCAGTGACTCCCACGGAGGGCCAAATCAGCCCCAGCATTTT. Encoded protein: CAISDSHGGPNQPQHF.

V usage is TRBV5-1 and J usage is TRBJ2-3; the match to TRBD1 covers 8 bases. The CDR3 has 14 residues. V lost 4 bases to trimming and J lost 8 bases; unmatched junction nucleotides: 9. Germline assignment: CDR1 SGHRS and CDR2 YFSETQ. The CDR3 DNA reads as TGCGCCAGCAGCCTCCGACAGGGGTTAAGTACGCAGTATTTT. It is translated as CASSLRQGLSTQYF.

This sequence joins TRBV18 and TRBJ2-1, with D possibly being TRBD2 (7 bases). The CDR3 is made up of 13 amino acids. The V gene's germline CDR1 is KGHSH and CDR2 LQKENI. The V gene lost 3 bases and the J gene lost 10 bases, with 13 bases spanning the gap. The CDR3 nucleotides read TGTGCCAGCTCACCGTCCAGGGGAGGGGAGCAGTTCTTC. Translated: CASSPSRGGEQFF.

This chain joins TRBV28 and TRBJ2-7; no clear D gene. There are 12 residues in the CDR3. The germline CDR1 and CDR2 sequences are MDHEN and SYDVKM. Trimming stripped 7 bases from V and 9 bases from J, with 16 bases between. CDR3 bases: TGTGCCAGCACTATTGGTAGTAGTGTGCAGTACTTC. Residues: CASTIGSSVQYF.